This TCR beta chain originates from a study of CD8 T cells in ankylosing spondylitis. General study points: The study looked at matched synovial fluid samples from ankylosing spondylitis patients. Disease-linked clones were reported to be significantly enriched there. In synovial fluid and blood from reactive arthritis, some motif variants were previously reported. Made up of about eight highly homologous variants, a TCR beta motif appeared characteristic of ankylosing spondylitis blood.

V lost 1 base and J lost 4, with 19 bases in between. The length of the CDR3 is 17 residues. Germline-derived CDR1 and CDR2 are LGHDT and YNNKEL (reference sequence). TCRdb ran MiXCR on the 5' RACE reads and lists one entry per CDR3 protein. The sample lists about 140,000 distinct CDR3 sequences, about a third occurring once. About this clonotype: Its antigen is currently unknown.

The sequenced sample consisted of synovial fluid, either unsorted or a sorted T cell fraction (not recorded which). The chain links TRBV3-1 to TRBJ1-1; D perhaps matches TRBD1 (5 bases). This TCR derives from a male donor with ankylosing spondylitis. The CDR3 spells CASSQVPRGSSGTEAFF. The DNA for the CDR3 is TGTGCCAGCAGCCAAGTTCCTCGGGGGAGCTCAGGCACTGAAGCTTTCTTT. The complete variable domain, with remaining parts taken from reference TRBV3-1 and TRBJ1-1, reads DTAVSQTPKYLVTQMGNDKSIKCEQNLGHDTMYWYKQDSKKFLKIMFSYNNKELIINETVPNRFSPKSPDKAHLNLHINSLELGDSAVYFCASSQVPRGSSGTEAFFGQGTRLTVV.